This T cell receptor (beta chain) derives from a study of blood T cell repertoires in COVID-19. Study-level information: T cells, B-cell-depleted T cells, or PBMCs provided the cDNA or gDNA that served as material.

The CDR3 runs 12 residues. V dropped 4 bases and J dropped 5; count of bases not matched to a gene: 2. Germline CDR1 and CDR2: SGHNT and YYREEE (reference sequence). Categorization into cohorts depended on clinical history that participants reported. In the original workflow: Amplification of reference gene primers was used by the study to estimate nucleated cell counts. TCRdb's copy holds only in-frame clones and misses some; the assay was immunoSEQ multiplex PCR. Clonal size and the V and J genes are those of that table, whereas D and trimming came from the DNA. The sample carries fewer than 300,000 clones, more than 75% recorded once.

The material sequenced was PBMCs or T cells enriched from blood (not recorded which). This receptor was obtained from a woman in her 40s with acute COVID-19. V is TRBV5-4 and J is TRBJ2-5, with 7 nucleotides matching TRBD1. The CDR3 protein is CASSKDRETQYF. The CDR3 nucleotides read TGTGCCAGCAGCAAGGACAGGGAGACCCAGTACTTC.